This record concerns one T cell receptor beta chain sequence. Construction of TCR beta libraries relied on iRepertoire HTBI primers and on Arm-PCR targeting CDR3 regions. TCRdb recomputed calls from the multiplex PCR reads with MiXCR, one row per CDR3 protein. The sample carries 430,000 or so distinct CDR3 sequences, approximately 22% recorded once. The source of the sample is a study of regulatory T cells in long-lasting Graves disease. Trimming at V came to 0 bases and at J to 4 bases, leaving 7 bases not matched to a gene. This CDR3 spans 16 amino acids. From germline, CDR1 is SGHRS and CDR2 YFSETQ. Time point denoted: persistent/refractory GD, antithyroid drugs over 5 years with positive TRAb. The TCR library was made from RNA that had been extracted from PBMCs in TRIzol.

The chain carries TRBV5-1 and TRBJ1-3; 7 bases are a match to TRBD1. This specimen was peripheral blood mononuclear cells (PBMCs), taken when the disease was refractory, from a patient treated with antithyroid drugs. This clonotype was obtained from a female donor with Graves disease. CDR3 region: CASSLGQGFPGNTIYF. For the CDR3, the DNA is TGCGCCAGCAGCTTGGGACAGGGCTTTCCAGGAAACACCATATATTTT.